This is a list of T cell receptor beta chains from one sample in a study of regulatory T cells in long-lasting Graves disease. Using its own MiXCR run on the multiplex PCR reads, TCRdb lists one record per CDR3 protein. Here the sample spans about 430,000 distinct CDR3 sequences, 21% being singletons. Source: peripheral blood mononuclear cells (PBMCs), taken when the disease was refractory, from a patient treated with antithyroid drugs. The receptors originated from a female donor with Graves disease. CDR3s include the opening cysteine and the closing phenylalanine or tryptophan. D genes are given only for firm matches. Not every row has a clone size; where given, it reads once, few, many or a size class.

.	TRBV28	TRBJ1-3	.	CASIKDPSSGYTIYF	TGTGCCAGCATTAAGGACCCTAGCTCTGGATACACCATATATTTT
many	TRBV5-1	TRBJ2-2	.	CASSLFSGRGNTGELFF	TGCGCCAGCAGCTTGTTTTCGGGACGAGGGAACACCGGGGAGCTGTTTTTT
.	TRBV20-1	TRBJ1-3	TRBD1	CSARDKGVGQGSSGNTIYF	TGCAGTGCTAGAGACAAAGGGGTGGGACAGGGGAGCTCTGGAAACACCATATATTTT
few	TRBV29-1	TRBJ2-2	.	CSVEDRGHLPTNTGELFF	TGCAGCGTTGAAGATCGGGGACACCTCCCCACGAACACCGGGGAGCTGTTTTTT
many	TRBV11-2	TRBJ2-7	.	CASSSLRGPSSYEQYF	TGTGCCAGCAGCTCCCTCCGGGGCCCCAGCTCCTACGAGCAGTACTTC
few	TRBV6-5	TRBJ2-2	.	CASSSSGAHTGELFF	TGTGCCAGCAGTTCGTCGGGGGCTCACACCGGGGAGCTGTTTTTT
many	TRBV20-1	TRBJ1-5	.	CSATGQPRVSNQPQHF	TGCAGTGCTACGGGACAACCTCGAGTTAGCAATCAGCCCCAGCATTTT
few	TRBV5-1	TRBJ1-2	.	CASSLGPVGSGNYGYTF	TGCGCCAGCAGCTTGGGTCCGGTGGGATCGGGAAACTATGGCTACACCTTC
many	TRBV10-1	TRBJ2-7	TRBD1	CASSPTGVWEQYF	TGCGCCAGCAGCCCGACAGGGGTGTGGGAGCAGTACTTC
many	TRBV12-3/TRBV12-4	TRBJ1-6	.	CASSRRGGSYNSPLHF	TGTGCCAGCAGTCGCAGAGGGGGCTCCTATAATTCACCCCTCCACTTT
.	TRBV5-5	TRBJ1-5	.	CASSLGPEYSNQPQHF	TGTGCCAGCAGCTTGGGGCCGGAGTATAGCAATCAGCCCCAGCATTTT
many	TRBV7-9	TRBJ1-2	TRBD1	CASTKDRQGRGYTF	TGTGCCAGCACCAAAGACAGACAGGGACGAGGCTACACCTTC
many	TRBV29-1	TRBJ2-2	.	CSVGGGAWSTGELFF	TGCAGCGTTGGAGGGGGGGCCTGGAGTACCGGGGAGCTGTTTTTT
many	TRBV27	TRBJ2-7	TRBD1	CASSLSTGTYEQYF	TGTGCCAGCAGTTTATCGACAGGGACCTACGAGCAGTACTTC
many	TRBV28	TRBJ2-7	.	CASSLRRVRIGEQYF	TGTGCCAGCAGTTTACGACGGGTGCGTATCGGCGAGCAGTACTTC
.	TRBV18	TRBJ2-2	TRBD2	CASSPLGTSGNTGELFF	TGTGCCAGCTCACCACTTGGGACTAGCGGAAACACCGGGGAGCTGTTTTTT
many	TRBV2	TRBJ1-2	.	CASRIGTVGGYTF	TGTGCCAGCCGCATTGGGACGGTGGGAGGCTACACCTTC
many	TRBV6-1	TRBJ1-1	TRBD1	CASSPPGGSYREAFF	TGTGCCAGCAGCCCCCCAGGGGGGTCTTATCGTGAAGCTTTCTTT
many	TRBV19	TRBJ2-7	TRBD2	CASREAGRYEQYF	TGTGCCAGTAGGGAAGCGGGACGCTACGAGCAGTACTTC
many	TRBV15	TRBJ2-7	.	CATSRVTGSTYEQYF	TGTGCCACCAGTAGGGTTACGGGCAGTACCTACGAGCAGTACTTC
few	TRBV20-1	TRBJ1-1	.	CSARARRNTEAFF	TGCAGTGCTAGGGCCCGGAGGAACACTGAAGCTTTCTTT
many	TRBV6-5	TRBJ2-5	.	CASSYAGIETQYF	TGTGCCAGCAGTTATGCGGGAATAGAGACCCAGTACTTC
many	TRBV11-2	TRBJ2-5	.	CASRREKETQYF	TGTGCCAGCCGCCGGGAGAAAGAGACCCAGTACTTC
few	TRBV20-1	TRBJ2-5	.	CSASTEGSETQYF	TGCAGTGCATCGACGGAGGGAAGTGAGACCCAGTACTTC
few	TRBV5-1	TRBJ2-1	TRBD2	CASSSGVSGSSLAYNEQFF	TGCGCCAGCAGCTCCGGGGTTAGCGGGAGCTCCCTCGCCTACAATGAGCAGTTCTTC
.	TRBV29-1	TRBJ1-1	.	CSVERGFDTEAFF	TGCAGCGTTGAGAGGGGGTTCGACACTGAAGCTTTCTTT
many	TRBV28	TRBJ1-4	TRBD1	CASKSQGGNEKLFF	TGTGCCAGCAAATCACAGGGGGGTAATGAAAAACTGTTTTTT
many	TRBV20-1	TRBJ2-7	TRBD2	CSAGTSGPGSYEQYF	TGCAGTGCAGGGACTAGCGGCCCCGGCAGTTACGAGCAGTACTTC
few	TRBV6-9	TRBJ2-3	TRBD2	CASSYSGGGPDTQYF	TGTGCCAGCAGTTACTCAGGCGGGGGACCAGATACGCAGTATTTT
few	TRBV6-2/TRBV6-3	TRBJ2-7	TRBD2	CASSYSLAGGYSPYEQYF	TGTGCCAGCAGTTACAGCCTAGCGGGAGGATATTCCCCCTACGAGCAGTACTTC
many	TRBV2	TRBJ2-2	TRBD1	CAIPPGQGNTGELFF	TGTGCCATCCCACCGGGACAGGGGAACACCGGGGAGCTGTTTTTT
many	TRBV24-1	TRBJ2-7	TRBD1	CATSDASIGTGEQYF	TGTGCCACCAGTGATGCCTCGATTGGGACAGGCGAGCAGTACTTC
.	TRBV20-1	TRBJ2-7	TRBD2	CSARLAGAEADSYEQYF	TGCAGTGCTAGACTAGCGGGAGCGGAAGCGGACTCCTACGAGCAGTACTTC
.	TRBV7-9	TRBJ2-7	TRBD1	CASSFSGTGSYEQYF	TGTGCCAGCAGCTTTTCCGGGACAGGCTCCTACGAGCAGTACTTC
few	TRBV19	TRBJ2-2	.	CASIPSTNTGELFF	TGTGCCAGTATCCCTAGCACGAACACCGGGGAGCTGTTTTTT
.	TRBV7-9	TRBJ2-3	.	CASSPRVAVADTQYF	TGTGCCAGCAGCCCCAGGGTGGCCGTCGCAGATACGCAGTATTTT
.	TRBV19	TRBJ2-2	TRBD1	CASSRGTGQGASGELFF	TGTGCCAGTAGCAGGGGAACGGGACAGGGGGCATCCGGGGAGCTGTTTTTT
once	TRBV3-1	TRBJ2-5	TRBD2	CASSQELAGGSRETQYF	TGTGCCAGCAGCCAAGAACTAGCGGGAGGGAGTCGAGAGACCCAGTACTTC
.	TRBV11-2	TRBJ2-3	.	CASSPTGTVNTDTQYF	TGTGCCAGCAGTCCCACCGGGACTGTGAATACAGATACGCAGTATTTT
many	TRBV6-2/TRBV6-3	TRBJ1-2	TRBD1	CASSSLVRQGTNYGYTF	TGTGCCAGCAGTTCCTTAGTACGACAGGGGACGAACTATGGCTACACCTTC
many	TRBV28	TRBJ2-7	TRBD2	CASSPTSGSVYEQYF	TGTGCCAGCAGTCCCACCAGCGGGAGTGTTTACGAGCAGTACTTC
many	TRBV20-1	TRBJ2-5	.	CSARGGWGQETQYF	TGCAGTGCTAGAGGGGGTTGGGGCCAAGAGACCCAGTACTTC
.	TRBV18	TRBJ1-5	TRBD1	CASSPPFGGQGGQPQHF	TGTGCCAGCTCACCACCTTTCGGTGGACAGGGGGGTCAGCCCCAGCATTTT
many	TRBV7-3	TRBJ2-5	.	CASSGGYGETQYF	TGTGCCAGCAGCGGCGGGTATGGAGAGACCCAGTACTTC
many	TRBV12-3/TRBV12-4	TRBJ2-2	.	CASSFGGANTGELFF	TGTGCCAGCAGTTTTGGGGGAGCGAACACCGGGGAGCTGTTTTTT
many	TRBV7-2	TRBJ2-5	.	CASSSQSRHSETQYF	TGTGCCAGCAGCTCCCAGAGCAGGCACTCAGAGACCCAGTACTTC
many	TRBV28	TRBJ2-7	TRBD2	CASSPRLAVRAGEQYF	TGTGCCAGCAGTCCCAGACTAGCGGTCCGGGCCGGGGAGCAGTACTTC
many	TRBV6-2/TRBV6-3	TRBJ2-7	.	CASSYVENSYEQYF	TGTGCCAGCAGTTACGTTGAAAACTCCTACGAGCAGTACTTC
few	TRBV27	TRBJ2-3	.	CASSSNRVLTTDTQYF	TGTGCCAGCAGTTCCAACAGGGTACTGACGACAGATACGCAGTATTTT
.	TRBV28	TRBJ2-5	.	CASSSPKGIQETQYF	TGTGCCAGCAGCTCTCCGAAGGGGATCCAAGAGACCCAGTACTTC
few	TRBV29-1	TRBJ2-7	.	CSVEDLYEQYF	TGCAGCGTTGAAGACCTCTACGAGCAGTACTTC
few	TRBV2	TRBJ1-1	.	CASSDGGGGTEAFF	TGTGCCAGCAGTGATGGGGGGGGCGGCACTGAAGCTTTCTTT
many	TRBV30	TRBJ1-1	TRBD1	CAWSFDDRGFSEAFF	TGTGCCTGGAGCTTTGATGACAGGGGATTCTCTGAAGCTTTCTTT
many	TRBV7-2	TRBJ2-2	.	CASSPLALLNTGELFF	TGTGCCAGCAGCCCCCTCGCACTCCTGAACACCGGGGAGCTGTTTTTT
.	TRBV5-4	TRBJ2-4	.	CASSSDSPKNIQYF	TGTGCCAGCAGCTCGGACAGTCCAAAAAACATTCAGTACTTC
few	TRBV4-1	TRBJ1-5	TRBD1	CASSQTGTGQRDQPQHF	TGCGCCAGCAGCCAAACTGGGACAGGCCAAAGGGATCAGCCCCAGCATTTT
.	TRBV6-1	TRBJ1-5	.	CASSPEANLNQPQHF	TGTGCCAGCTCCCCCGAGGCAAATCTCAATCAGCCCCAGCATTTT